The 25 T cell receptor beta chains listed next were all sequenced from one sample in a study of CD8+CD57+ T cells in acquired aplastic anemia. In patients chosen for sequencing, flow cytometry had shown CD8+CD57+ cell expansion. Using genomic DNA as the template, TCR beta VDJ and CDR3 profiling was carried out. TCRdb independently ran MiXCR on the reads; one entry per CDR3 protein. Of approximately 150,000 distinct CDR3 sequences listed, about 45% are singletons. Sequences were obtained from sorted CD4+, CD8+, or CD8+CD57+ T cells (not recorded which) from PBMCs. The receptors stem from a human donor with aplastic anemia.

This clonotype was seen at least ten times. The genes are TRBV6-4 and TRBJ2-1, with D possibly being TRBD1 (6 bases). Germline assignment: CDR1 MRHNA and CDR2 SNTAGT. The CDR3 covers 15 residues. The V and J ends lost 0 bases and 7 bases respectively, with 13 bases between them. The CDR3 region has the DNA TGTGCCAGCAGTGACTCGGGGACACCGGCAAATGAGCAGTTCTTC. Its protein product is CASSDSGTPANEQFF.

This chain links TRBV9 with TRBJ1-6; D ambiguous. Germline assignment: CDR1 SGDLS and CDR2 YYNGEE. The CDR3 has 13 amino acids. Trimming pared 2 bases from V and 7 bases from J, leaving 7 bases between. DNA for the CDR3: TGTGCCAGCAGCGTTGAAAGGAATTCACCCCTCCACTTT. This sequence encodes CASSVERNSPLHF. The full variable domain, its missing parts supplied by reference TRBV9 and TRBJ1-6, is DSGVTQTPKHLITATGQRVTLRCSPRSGDLSVYWYQQSLDQGLQFLIQYYNGEERAKGNILERFSAQQFPDLHSELNLSSLELGDSALYFCASSVERNSPLHFGNGTRLTVT.

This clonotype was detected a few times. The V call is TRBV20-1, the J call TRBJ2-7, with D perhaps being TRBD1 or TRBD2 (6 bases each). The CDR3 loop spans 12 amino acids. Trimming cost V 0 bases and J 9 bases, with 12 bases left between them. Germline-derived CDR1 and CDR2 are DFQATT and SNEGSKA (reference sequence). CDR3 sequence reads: CSARDGGQWQYF. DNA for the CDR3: TGCAGTGCTAGAGATGGGGGGCAGTGGCAGTACTTC.

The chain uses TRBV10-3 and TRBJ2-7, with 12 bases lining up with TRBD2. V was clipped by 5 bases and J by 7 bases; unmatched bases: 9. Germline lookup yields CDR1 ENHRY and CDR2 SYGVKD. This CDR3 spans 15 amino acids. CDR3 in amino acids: CAISPDLAGGTEQYF. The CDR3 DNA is TGTGCCATCAGTCCGGATCTAGCGGGGGGGACGGAGCAGTACTTC.

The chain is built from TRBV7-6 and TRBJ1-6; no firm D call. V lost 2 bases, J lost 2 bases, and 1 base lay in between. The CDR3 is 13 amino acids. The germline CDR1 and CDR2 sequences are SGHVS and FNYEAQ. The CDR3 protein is CASSLTYNSPLHF. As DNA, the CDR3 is TGTGCCAGCAGCTTAACCTATAATTCACCCCTCCACTTT.

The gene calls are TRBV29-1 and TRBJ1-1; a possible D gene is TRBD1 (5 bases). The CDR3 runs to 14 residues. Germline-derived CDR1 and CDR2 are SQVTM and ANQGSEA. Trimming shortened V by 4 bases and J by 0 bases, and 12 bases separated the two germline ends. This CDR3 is CSVGHGTVNTEAFF. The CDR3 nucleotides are TGCAGCGTTGGTCACGGGACGGTGAACACTGAAGCTTTCTTT. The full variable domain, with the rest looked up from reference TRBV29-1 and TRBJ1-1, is SAVISQKPSRDICQRGTSLTIQCQVDSQVTMMFWYRQQPGQSLTLIATANQGSEATYESGFVIDKFPISRPNLTFSTLTVSNMSPEDSSIYLCSVGHGTVNTEAFFGQGTRLTVV.

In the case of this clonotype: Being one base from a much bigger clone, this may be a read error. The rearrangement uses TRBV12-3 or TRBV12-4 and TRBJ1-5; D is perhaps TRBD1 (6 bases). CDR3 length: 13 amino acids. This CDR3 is CASSSTGFQPQRF. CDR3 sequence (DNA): TGTGCCAGCAGCTCGACAGGATTTCAGCCCCAGCGTTTT.

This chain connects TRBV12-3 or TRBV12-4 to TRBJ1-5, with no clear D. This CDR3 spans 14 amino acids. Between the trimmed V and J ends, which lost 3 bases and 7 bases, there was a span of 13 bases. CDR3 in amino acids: CASSLIGPRQPQHF. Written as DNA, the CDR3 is TGTGCCAGCAGTTTGATAGGTCCGAGGCAGCCCCAGCATTTT.

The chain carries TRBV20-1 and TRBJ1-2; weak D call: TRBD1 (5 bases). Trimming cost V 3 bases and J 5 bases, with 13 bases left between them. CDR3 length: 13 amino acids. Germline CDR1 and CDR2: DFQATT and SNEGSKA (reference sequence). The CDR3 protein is CSASRVGEYGYTF. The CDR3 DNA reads TGCAGTGCTAGCAGGGTAGGGGAGTATGGCTACACCTTC.

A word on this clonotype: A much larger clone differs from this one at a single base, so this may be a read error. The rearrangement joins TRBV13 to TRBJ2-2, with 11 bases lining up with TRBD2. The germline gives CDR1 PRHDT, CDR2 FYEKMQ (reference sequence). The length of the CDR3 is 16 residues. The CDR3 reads CASSRLAGPNTGGLFF. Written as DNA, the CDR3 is TGTGCCAGCAGTCGACTAGCGGGACCGAACACCGGGGGGCTGTTTTTT.

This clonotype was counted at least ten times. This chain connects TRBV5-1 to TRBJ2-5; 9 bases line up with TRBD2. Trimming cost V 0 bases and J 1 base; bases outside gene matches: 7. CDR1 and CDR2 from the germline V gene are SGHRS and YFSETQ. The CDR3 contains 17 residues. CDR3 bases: TGCGCCAGCAGCTTGGGTCTAGCGGGGTTGATCCAAGAGACCCAGTACTTC. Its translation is CASSLGLAGLIQETQYF.

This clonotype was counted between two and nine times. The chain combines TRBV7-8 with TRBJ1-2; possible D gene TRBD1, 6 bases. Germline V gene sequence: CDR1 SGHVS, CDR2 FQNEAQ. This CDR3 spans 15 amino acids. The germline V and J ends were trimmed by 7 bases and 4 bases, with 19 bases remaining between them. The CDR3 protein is CASTKERGDLYGYTF. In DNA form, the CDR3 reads TGTGCCAGCACAAAAGAGAGGGGGGACCTCTATGGCTACACCTTC. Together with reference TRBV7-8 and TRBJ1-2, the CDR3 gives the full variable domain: GAGVSQSPRYKVAKRGQDVALRCDPISGHVSLFWYQQALGQGPEFLTYFQNEAQLDKSGLPSDRFFAERPEGSVSTLKIQRTQQEDSAVYLCASTKERGDLYGYTFGSGTRLTVV.

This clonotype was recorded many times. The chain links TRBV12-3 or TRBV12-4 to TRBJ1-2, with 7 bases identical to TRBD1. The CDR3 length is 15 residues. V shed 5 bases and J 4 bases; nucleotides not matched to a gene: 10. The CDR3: CASSQRDRALYGYTF. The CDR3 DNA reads TGTGCCAGCAGTCAAAGGGACAGAGCACTCTATGGCTACACCTTC.

CDR3 loop: CSVVVGDQPQHF. CDR3 nucleotide sequence: TGCAGCGTTGTTGTGGGGGATCAGCCCCAGCATTTT. The rearrangement links TRBV29-1 to TRBJ1-5; tentatively, D is TRBD1 (5 bases). Between the trimmed V and J ends, which lost 4 bases and 5 bases, there was a span of 9 bases. In germline, CDR1 is SQVTM, CDR2 ANQGSEA. The CDR3 is 12 amino acids.

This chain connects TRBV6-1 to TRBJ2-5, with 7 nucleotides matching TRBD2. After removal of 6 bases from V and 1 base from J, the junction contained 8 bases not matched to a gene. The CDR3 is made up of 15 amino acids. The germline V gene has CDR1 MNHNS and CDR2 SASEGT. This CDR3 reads CASSPPSSGQETQYF. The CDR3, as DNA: TGTGCCAGCAGCCCCCCTTCTAGCGGCCAAGAGACCCAGTACTTC.

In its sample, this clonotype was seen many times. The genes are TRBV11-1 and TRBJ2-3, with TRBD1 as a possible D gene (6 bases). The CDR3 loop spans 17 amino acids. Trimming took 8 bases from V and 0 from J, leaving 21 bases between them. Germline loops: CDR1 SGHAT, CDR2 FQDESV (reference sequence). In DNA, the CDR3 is TGTGCCAGCTCCCCGGCAGGGACAATACGTAGCACAGATACGCAGTATTTT. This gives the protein CASSPAGTIRSTDTQYF.

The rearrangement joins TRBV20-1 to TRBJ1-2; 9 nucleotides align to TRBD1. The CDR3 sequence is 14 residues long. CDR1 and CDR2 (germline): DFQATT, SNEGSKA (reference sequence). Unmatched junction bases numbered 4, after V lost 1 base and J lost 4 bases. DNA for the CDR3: TGCAGTGCTAGAGGGGACAGGGCCTTCTATGGCTACACCTTC. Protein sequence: CSARGDRAFYGYTF.

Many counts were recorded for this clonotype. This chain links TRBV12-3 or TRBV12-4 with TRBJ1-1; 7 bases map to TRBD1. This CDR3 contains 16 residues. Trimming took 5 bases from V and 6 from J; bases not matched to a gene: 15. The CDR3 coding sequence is TGTGCCAGCAGTCCGGGGACAGCGAGAGGCCCCCCTGAAGCTTTCTTT. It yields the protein CASSPGTARGPPEAFF.

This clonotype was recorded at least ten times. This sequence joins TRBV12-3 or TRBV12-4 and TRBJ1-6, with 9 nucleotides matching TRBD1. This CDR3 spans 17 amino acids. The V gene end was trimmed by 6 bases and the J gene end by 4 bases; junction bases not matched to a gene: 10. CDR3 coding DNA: TGTGCCAGCAGCGTATCACCCGGGACAGGGTATAATTCACCCCTCCACTTT. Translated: CASSVSPGTGYNSPLHF.

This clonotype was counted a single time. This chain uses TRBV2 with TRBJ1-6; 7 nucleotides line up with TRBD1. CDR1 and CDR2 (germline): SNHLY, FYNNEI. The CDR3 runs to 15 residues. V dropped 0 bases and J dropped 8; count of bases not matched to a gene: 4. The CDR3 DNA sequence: TGTGCCAGCAGTGAAGCGAGAGGGGGCGATTCACCCCTCCACTTT. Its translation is CASSEARGGDSPLHF.

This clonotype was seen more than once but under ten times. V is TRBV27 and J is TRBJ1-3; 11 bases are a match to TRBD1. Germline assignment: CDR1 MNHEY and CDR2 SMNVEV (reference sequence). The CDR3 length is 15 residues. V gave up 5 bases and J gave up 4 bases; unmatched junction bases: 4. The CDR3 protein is CASSQDRGRGNTIYF. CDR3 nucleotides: TGTGCCAGCAGTCAGGACAGGGGGCGAGGAAACACCATATATTTT.

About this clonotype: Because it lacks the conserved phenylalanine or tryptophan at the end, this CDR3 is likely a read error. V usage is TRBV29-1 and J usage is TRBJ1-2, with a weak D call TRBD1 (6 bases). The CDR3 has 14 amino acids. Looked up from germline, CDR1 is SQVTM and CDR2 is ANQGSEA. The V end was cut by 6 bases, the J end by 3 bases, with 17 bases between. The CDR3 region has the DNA TGCAGCGTCCCAAGAGCAGGGGAGGACTATGGCTACACCTCC. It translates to CSVPRAGEDYGYTS.

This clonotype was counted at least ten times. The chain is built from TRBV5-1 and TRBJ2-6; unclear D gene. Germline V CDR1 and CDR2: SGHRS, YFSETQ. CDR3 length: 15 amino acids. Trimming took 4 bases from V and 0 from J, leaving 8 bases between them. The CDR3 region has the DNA TGCGCCAGCAGCACGCAAGGCTCTGGGGCCAACGTCCTGACTTTC. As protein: CASSTQGSGANVLTF.

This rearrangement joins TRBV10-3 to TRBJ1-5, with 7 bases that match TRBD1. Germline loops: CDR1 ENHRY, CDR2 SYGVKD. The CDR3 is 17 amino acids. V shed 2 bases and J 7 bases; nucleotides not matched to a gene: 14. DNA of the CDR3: TGTGCCATCAGTGAGCCAGGGATCCGGACAGGACAGCAGCCCCAGCATTTT. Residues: CAISEPGIRTGQQPQHF.

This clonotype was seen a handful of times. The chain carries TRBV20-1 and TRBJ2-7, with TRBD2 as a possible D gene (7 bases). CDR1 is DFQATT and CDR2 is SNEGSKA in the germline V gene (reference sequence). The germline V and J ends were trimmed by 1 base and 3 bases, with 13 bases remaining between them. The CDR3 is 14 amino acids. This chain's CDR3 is CSARGGGGLYEQYF. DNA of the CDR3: TGCAGTGCTAGAGGGGGAGGGGGACTCTACGAGCAGTACTTC.